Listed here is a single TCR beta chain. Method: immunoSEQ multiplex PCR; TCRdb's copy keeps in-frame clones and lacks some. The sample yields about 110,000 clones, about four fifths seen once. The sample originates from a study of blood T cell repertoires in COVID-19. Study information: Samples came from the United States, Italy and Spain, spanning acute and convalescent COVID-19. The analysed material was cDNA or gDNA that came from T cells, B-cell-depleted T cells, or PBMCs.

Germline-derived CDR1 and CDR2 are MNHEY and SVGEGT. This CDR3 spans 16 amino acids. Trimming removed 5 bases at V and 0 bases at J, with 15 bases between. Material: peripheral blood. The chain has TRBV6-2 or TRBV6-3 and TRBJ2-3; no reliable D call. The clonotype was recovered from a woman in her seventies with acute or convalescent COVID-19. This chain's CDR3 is CASSVQTGFSTDTQYF. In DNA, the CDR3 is TGTGCCAGCAGTGTCCAGACTGGCTTCAGCACAGATACGCAGTATTTT.